Described below is a single T cell receptor (beta chain) sequence and its context. The data were obtained in a study of blood T cell repertoires in COVID-19. At the level of the study: Italy, Spain and the United States were the sources of the convalescent and acute COVID-19 samples.

Methods used by the authors: Using reference gene primer amplification, nucleated cell counts were estimated. Sequencing used immunoSEQ multiplex PCR; TCRdb keeps in-frame clones, though not all of them. Clone size and V and J calls were adopted from that table, with D and trimming inferred from the DNA. This table holds approximately 280,000 clones, about 91% found once. Germline V gives CDR1 LNHDA, CDR2 SQIVND (reference sequence). The CDR3 length is 20 residues. Trimming removed 3 bases from V and 0 bases from J, with 21 bases in between. The sample was peripheral blood. This chain uses TRBV19 with TRBJ2-6, with D perhaps TRBD2 (5 bases). This receptor was identified in a woman in her sixties or seventies with acute or convalescent COVID-19. The chain's CDR3 is CASSIVRLSGIGSGANVLTF. CDR3 coding DNA: TGTGCCAGTAGTATCGTCCGATTATCGGGGATCGGCTCTGGGGCCAACGTCCTGACTTTC.